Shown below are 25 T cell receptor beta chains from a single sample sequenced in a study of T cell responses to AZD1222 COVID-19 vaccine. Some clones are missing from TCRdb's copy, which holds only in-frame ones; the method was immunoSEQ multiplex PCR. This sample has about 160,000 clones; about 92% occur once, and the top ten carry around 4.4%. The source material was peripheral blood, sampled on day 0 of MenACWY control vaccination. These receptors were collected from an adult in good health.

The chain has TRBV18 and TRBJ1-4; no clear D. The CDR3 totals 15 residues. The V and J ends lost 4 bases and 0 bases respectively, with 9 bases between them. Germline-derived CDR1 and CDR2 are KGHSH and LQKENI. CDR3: CASSLPGATNEKLFF. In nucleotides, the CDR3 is TGTGCCAGCTCACTTCCAGGAGCAACTAATGAAAAACTGTTTTTT.

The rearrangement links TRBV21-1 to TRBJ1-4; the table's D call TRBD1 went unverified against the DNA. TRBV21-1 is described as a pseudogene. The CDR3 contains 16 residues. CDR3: CASSPKGDRVEEKLFF. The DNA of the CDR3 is TGTGCCAGCAGCCCCAAGGGGGACAGGGTGGAAGAAAAACTGTTTTTT.

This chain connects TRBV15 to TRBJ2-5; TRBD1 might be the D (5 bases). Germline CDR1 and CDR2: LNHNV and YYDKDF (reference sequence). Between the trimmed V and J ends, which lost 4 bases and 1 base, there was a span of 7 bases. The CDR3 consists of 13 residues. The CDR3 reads CATSTRVQETQYF. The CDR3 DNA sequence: TGTGCCACCAGCACCAGGGTCCAAGAGACCCAGTACTTC.

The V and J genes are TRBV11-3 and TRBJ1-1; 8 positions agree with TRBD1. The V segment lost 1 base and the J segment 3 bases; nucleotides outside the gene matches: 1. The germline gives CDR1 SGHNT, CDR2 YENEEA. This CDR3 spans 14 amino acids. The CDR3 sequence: CASSLGTGYTEAFF. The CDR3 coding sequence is TGTGCCAGCAGCTTAGGGACAGGGTACACTGAAGCTTTCTTT.

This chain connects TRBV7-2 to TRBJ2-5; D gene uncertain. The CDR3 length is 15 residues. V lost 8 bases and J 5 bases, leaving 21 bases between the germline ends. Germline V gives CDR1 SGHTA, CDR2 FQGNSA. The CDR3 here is CASLPVQATKETQYF. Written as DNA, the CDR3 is TGTGCCAGCCTACCAGTCCAGGCTACTAAGGAGACCCAGTACTTC.

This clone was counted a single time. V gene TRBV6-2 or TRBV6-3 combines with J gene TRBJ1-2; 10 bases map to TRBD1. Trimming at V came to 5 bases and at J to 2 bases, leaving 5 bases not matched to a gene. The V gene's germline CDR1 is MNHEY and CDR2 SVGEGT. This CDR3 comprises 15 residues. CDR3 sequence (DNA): TGTGCCAGCAGTGGACCGGGACAGGGGAACTATGGCTACACCTTC. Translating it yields CASSGPGQGNYGYTF.

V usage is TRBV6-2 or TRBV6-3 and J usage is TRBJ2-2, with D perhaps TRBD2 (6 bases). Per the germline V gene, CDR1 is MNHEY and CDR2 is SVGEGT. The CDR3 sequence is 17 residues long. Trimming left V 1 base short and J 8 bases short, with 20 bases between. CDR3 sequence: CASSYFLPGALVGELFF. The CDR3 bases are TGTGCCAGCAGTTACTTCCTACCGGGAGCTTTGGTAGGGGAGCTGTTTTTT.

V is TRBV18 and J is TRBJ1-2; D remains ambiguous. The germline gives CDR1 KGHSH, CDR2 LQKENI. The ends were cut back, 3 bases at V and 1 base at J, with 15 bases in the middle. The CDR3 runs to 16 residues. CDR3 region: CASSPMTTPLNYGYTF. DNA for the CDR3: TGTGCCAGCTCACCCATGACGACGCCTCTTAACTATGGCTACACCTTC.

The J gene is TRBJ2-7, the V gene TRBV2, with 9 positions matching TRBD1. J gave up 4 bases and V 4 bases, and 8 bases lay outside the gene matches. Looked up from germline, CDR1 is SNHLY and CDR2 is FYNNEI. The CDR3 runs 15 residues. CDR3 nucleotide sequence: TGTGCCAGCAGTGGAGACAGGGGGGCGGGATACGAGCAGTACTTC. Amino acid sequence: CASSGDRGAGYEQYF.

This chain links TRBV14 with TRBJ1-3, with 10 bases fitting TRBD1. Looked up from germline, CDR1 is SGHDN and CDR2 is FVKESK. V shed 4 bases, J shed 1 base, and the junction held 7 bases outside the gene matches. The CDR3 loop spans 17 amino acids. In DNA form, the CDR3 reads TGTGCCAGCAGCCGTAAAGACAGGGGGCGATCTGGAAACACCATATATTTT. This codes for CASSRKDRGRSGNTIYF.

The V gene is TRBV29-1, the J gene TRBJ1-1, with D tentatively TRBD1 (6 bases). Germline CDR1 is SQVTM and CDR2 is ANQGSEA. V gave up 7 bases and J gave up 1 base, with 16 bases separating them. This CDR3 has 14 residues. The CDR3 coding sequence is TGCAGCGCAACAAACAGGGTGGGGAACACTGAAGCTTTCTTT. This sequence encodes CSATNRVGNTEAFF.

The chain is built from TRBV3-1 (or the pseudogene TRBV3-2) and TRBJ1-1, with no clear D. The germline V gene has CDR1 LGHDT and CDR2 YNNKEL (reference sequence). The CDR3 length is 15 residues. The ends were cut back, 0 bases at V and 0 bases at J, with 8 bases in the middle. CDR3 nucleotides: TGTGCCAGCAGCCAAGATCCAGGAATGAACACTGAAGCTTTCTTT. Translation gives CASSQDPGMNTEAFF.

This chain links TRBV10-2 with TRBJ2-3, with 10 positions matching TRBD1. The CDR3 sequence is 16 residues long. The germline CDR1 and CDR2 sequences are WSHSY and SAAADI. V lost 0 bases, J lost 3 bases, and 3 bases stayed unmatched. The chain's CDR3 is CASSESRDRGTDTQYF. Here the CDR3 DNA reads TGCGCCAGCAGTGAGTCCCGGGACAGGGGTACAGATACGCAGTATTTT.

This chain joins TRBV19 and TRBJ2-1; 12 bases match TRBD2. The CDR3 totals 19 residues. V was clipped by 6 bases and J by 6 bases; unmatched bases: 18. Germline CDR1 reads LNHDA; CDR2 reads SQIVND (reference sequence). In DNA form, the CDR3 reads TGTGCCAGTAGCATTTCGACTAGCGGGAGAGGGTTTCGGGGCAATGAGCAGTTCTTC. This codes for CASSISTSGRGFRGNEQFF.

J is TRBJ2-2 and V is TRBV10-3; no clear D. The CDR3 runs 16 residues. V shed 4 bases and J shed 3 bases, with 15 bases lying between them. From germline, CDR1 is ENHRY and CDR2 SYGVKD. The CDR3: CAISVSQAGDTGELFF. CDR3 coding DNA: TGTGCCATCAGTGTCTCCCAGGCTGGGGACACCGGGGAGCTGTTTTTT.

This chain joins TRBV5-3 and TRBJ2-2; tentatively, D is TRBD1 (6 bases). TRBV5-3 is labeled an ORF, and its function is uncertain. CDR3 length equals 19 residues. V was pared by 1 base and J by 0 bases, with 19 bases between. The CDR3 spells CARSLYSNRQEPNTGELFF. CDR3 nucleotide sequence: TGTGCCAGAAGCTTGTACTCAAATCGACAGGAACCGAACACCGGGGAGCTGTTTTTT.

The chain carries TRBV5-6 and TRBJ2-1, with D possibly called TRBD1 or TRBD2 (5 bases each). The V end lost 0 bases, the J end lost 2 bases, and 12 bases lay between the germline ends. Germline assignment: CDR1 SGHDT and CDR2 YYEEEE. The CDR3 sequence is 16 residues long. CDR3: CASSLGGPGPYNEQFF. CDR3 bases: TGTGCCAGCAGCTTGGGGGGACCCGGCCCCTACAATGAGCAGTTCTTC.

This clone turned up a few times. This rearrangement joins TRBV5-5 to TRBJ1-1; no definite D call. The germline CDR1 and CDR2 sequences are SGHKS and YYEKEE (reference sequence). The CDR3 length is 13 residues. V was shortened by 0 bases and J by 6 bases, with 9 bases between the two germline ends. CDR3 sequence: CASSLGLSSEAFF. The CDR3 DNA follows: TGTGCCAGCAGCTTGGGCCTTAGCTCTGAAGCTTTCTTT.

The CDR3 DNA is TGTGCCAGCAGTTTCCGGGCAGGGCGGGATACTGAAGCTTTCTTT. Its protein is CASSFRAGRDTEAFF. This chain joins TRBV2 and TRBJ1-1, with a possible D match to TRBD1 (5 bases). The germline CDR1 and CDR2 sequences are SNHLY and FYNNEI. This CDR3 comprises 15 residues. V lost 5 bases and J lost 5, with 18 bases in between.

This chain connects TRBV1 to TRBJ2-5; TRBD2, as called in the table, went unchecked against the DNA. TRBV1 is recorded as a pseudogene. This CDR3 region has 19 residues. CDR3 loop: CTSSQDRLAGPNPQETQYF. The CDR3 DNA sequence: TGCACCAGCAGCCAAGATCGACTAGCGGGTCCTAACCCTCAAGAGACCCAGTACTTC.

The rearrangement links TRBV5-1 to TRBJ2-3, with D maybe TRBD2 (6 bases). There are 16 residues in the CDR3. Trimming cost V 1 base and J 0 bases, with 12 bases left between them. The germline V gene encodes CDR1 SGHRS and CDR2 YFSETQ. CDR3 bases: TGCGCCAGCAGCTTGTTAGCGGCCGCTAGCACAGATACGCAGTATTTT. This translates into CASSLLAAASTDTQYF.

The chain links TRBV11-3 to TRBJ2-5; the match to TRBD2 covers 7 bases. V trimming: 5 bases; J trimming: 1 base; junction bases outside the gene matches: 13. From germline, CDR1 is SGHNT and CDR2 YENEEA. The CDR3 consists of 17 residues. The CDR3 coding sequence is TGTGCCAGCAGCGGTCCGGGGCTAGCGGATCTCCAAGAGACCCAGTACTTC. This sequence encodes CASSGPGLADLQETQYF.

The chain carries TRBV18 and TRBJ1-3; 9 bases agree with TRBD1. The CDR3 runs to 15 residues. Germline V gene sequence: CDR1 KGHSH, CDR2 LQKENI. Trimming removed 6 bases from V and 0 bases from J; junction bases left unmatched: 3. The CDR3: CASSGDRASGNTIYF. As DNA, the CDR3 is TGTGCCAGCTCCGGGGACAGGGCCTCTGGAAACACCATATATTTT.

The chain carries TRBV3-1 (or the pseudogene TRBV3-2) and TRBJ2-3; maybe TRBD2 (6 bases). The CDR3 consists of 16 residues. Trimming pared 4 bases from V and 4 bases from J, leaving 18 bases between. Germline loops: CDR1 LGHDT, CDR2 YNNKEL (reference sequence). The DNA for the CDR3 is TGTGCCAGCAGCCGCTCCTGGGCTAGCGAGGCAGATACGCAGTATTTT. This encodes CASSRSWASEADTQYF.

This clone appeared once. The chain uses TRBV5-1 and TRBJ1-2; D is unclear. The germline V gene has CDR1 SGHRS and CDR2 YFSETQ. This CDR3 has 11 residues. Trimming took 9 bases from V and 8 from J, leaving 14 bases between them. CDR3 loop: CATGPEKGYTF. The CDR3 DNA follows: TGCGCCACCGGACCAGAAAAAGGCTACACCTTC.